The text below deals with one T cell receptor beta chain. These data originate in a study of T-cell memory formation after mild COVID-19. One entry per CDR3 protein, called by TCRdb with MiXCR from the 5' RACE reads. Among about 100,000 distinct CDR3 sequences listed, around 10% were seen once. Trimming left V 4 bases short and J 2 bases short, with 12 bases between. CDR1 and CDR2 (germline): SQVTM, ANQGSEA. CDR3 size: 13 residues. The TCR comes from a young man who had mild COVID-19 (a few samples of this study predate the infection). Cell type and time point are not known. The chain recombines TRBV29-1 with TRBJ2-7; no definite D call. The sample consisted of PBMCs or a T cell subset sorted from them (not recorded which). CDR3 DNA sequence: TGCAGCGTTGTCGGCAGACCGGCCTACGAGCAGTACTTC. It translates to CSVVGRPAYEQYF.